This T cell receptor beta chain originates from a study of OX40 agonist ivuxolimab in advanced cancers. Study overall: Partial responses, seen in three patients, involved one hepatocellular carcinoma and two cutaneous melanomas. The study, taken as a whole, reports: Antigen targets of the expanded peripheral T cells went undetermined. Averaged across samples, CD8+ T cells carried more expanded clones than CD4+ did.

Clones were read by immunoSEQ multiplex PCR, and TCRdb kept only the in-frame ones, dropping some. The repertoire holds 35,000 to 45,000 clones, roughly 90% seen once, with roughly a sixth in the top ten. V was clipped by 0 bases and J by 1 base, with 12 bases between them. The germline V gene has CDR1 LGHNA and CDR2 YNFKEQ. The CDR3 spans 16 residues. This clone was seen repeatedly, ten times or more. Antigen specificity is unknown. The genes are TRBV4-2 and TRBJ1-1; D gene ambiguous. This receptor was identified in an adult with an advanced solid tumor such as melanoma, head and neck, liver or kidney cancer. The specimen comprised CD4+ or CD8+ T cells sorted from blood, sampled in a trial of the OX40 agonist ivuxolimab. The CDR3 protein is CASSQDITGRNTEAFF. The CDR3 DNA is TGTGCCAGCAGCCAAGACATTACTGGCAGGAACACTGAAGCTTTCTTT.